These 14 T cell receptor beta chains came from one sample sequenced in a study of T cell responses to AZD1222 COVID-19 vaccine. Only in-frame clones appear in the TCRdb table, and some are missing; sequencing was by immunoSEQ multiplex PCR. This table holds 95,000 to 100,000 clones, around 87% found once. The sequencing here drew on peripheral blood, taken 28 days after the second AZD1222 dose. The receptors stem from an adult who received the AZD1222 COVID-19 vaccine.

The chain links TRBV7-9 to TRBJ1-2, with unresolved D. This CDR3 is built from 14 residues. V lost 0 bases and J lost 4, with 9 bases in between. Germline CDR1 reads SEHNR; CDR2 reads FQNEAQ (reference sequence). The CDR3 region is CASSLAQAIYGYTF. In nucleotides, the CDR3 is TGTGCCAGCAGCTTAGCGCAGGCCATCTATGGCTACACCTTC.

The chain joins TRBV3-1 (or the pseudogene TRBV3-2) to TRBJ2-1; 8 nucleotides match TRBD1. This CDR3 spans 14 amino acids. J was trimmed by 16 bases and V by 2 bases; bases with no gene match: 13. Germline lookup yields CDR1 LGHDT and CDR2 YNNKEL (reference sequence). CDR3 nucleotide sequence: TGTGCCAGCAGCCAATTTGGACAGGGTGATCTTTTTTTCTTC. Its translation: CASSQFGQGDLFFF.

The chain couples TRBV6-2 or TRBV6-3 to TRBJ2-3; perhaps TRBD2 as D (6 bases). This CDR3 region has 17 residues. In germline, CDR1 is MNHEY, CDR2 SVGEGT. Trimming left V 2 bases short and J 0 bases short, with 15 bases between. CDR3 bases: TGTGCCAGCAGTTACCGTCGGAACCGGGGGAGCACAGATACGCAGTATTTT. It encodes CASSYRRNRGSTDTQYF.

The J gene is TRBJ2-3, the V gene TRBV9, with TRBD1 matching over 8 bases. V was pared by 3 bases and J by 2 bases, with 5 bases of the junction left unmatched. This CDR3 is built from 15 residues. Looked up from germline, CDR1 is SGDLS and CDR2 is YYNGEE. The CDR3: CASSGRDRITDTQYF. The CDR3 DNA follows: TGTGCCAGCAGCGGCCGGGACAGGATCACAGATACGCAGTATTTT.

This chain connects TRBV2 to TRBJ1-3; D might be TRBD1 (5 bases). This CDR3 spans 12 amino acids. The germline V gene has CDR1 SNHLY and CDR2 FYNNEI. The CDR3 here is CAHGATENTIYF. The DNA for the CDR3 is TGTGCTCATGGGGCGACGGAAAACACCATATATTTT.

The chain uses TRBV18 and TRBJ2-7; the match to TRBD1 covers 8 bases. Germline loops: CDR1 KGHSH, CDR2 LQKENI. The CDR3 consists of 15 residues. V was clipped by 6 bases and J by 4 bases; unmatched bases: 11. As DNA, the CDR3 is TGTGCCAGCTCTCGACAGGGGCCTCCATTATACGAGCAGTACTTC. Encoded protein: CASSRQGPPLYEQYF.

This clone was seen a handful of times. This chain uses TRBV19 with TRBJ1-5; D remains unclear. The CDR3 contains 12 residues. V lost 3 bases to trimming and J lost 4 bases, with 4 bases between them. CDR1 is LNHDA and CDR2 is SQIVND in the germline V gene (reference sequence). The CDR3 DNA reads as TGTGCCAGTAGTATTCAGAATCAGCCCCAGCATTTT. This encodes CASSIQNQPQHF.

The chain couples TRBV6-1 to TRBJ1-2, with D maybe TRBD1 (5 bases). The CDR3 is 16 residues long. Germline V CDR1 and CDR2: MNHNS, SASEGT. The V gene lost 0 bases and the J gene lost 0 bases, with 11 bases spanning the gap. The CDR3, as DNA: TGTGCCAGCAGTGAAGCTCGGCAGGGTACTAACTATGGCTACACCTTC. Translated: CASSEARQGTNYGYTF.

The chain uses TRBV7-2 and TRBJ1-1; a possible D gene is TRBD1 (6 bases). Germline loops: CDR1 SGHTA, CDR2 FQGNSA. Trimming removed 6 bases from V and 3 bases from J, with 17 bases in between. This CDR3 comprises 15 residues. CDR3 bases: TGTGCCAGCAGAATAGGGGGGGAATGGGACACTGAAGCTTTCTTT. Translated: CASRIGGEWDTEAFF.

This chain connects TRBV7-2 to TRBJ1-5; D remains ambiguous. This CDR3 region has 14 residues. Germline CDR1 reads SGHTA; CDR2 reads FQGNSA. The germline V and J ends were trimmed by 1 base and 7 bases, with 11 bases remaining between them. CDR3 sequence reads: CASSLEGSWQPQHF. As DNA, the CDR3 is TGTGCCAGCAGCTTAGAAGGGAGTTGGCAGCCCCAGCATTTT.

V and J are TRBV5-1 and TRBJ2-3; the match to TRBD2 covers 12 bases. The V gene end was trimmed by 2 bases and the J gene end by 2 bases; junction bases not matched to a gene: 3. CDR3 length: 16 residues. Germline V gene data show CDR1 as SGHRS and CDR2 as YFSETQ. The CDR3 sequence: CASSFGLAGHTDTQYF. As DNA, the CDR3 is TGCGCCAGCAGCTTTGGACTAGCGGGGCACACAGATACGCAGTATTTT.

The V and J genes are TRBV9 and TRBJ1-4; no clear D. The germline CDR1 and CDR2 sequences are SGDLS and YYNGEE. This CDR3 comprises 16 residues. V was cut by 2 bases and J by 7 bases, with 18 bases left in between. CDR3 DNA sequence: TGTGCCAGCAGCGTCTCAGCCCTTCGGAGTAGTGAAAAACTGTTTTTT. Amino acids: CASSVSALRSSEKLFF.

The rearrangement links TRBV14 to TRBJ1-1; D not certain. The V end lost 1 base, the J end lost 4 bases, and 4 bases lay between the germline ends. Germline CDR1 SGHDN, CDR2 FVKESK. This CDR3 region has 12 residues. CDR3 nucleotide sequence: TGTGCCAGCAGCCAAGGACGCACTGAAGCTTTCTTT. It translates to CASSQGRTEAFF.

The chain links TRBV29-1 to TRBJ1-3; a weak D match, TRBD1 (5 bases). V shed 3 bases and J shed 2 bases, with 8 bases lying between them. CDR3 length equals 13 residues. CDR1 is SQVTM and CDR2 is ANQGSEA in the germline V gene. CDR3 bases: TGCAGCGTTGAGGCCAGGGCTGGAAACACCATATATTTT. This encodes CSVEARAGNTIYF.